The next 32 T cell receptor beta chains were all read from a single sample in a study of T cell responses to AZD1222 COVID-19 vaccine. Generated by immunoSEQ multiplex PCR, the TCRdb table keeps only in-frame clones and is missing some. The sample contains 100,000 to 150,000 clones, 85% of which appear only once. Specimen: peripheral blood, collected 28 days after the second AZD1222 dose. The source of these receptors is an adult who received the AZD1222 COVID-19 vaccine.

Written as DNA, the CDR3 is TGTGCCAGCTCACCCGGGACAGGGTACGAGCAGTACTTC. It encodes CASSPGTGYEQYF. This chain links TRBV18 with TRBJ2-7; 9 bases fit TRBD1. The CDR3 extends over 13 amino acids. V shed 3 bases and J 4 bases; nucleotides not matched to a gene: 1. Germline V gives CDR1 KGHSH, CDR2 LQKENI. Looking up the rest from reference TRBV18 and TRBJ2-7 gives the full variable domain: NAGVMQNPRHLVRRRGQEARLRCSPMKGHSHVYWYRQLPEEGLKFMVYLQKENIIDESGMPKERFSAEFPKEGPSILRIQQVVRGDSAAYFCASSPGTGYEQYFGPGTRLTVT.

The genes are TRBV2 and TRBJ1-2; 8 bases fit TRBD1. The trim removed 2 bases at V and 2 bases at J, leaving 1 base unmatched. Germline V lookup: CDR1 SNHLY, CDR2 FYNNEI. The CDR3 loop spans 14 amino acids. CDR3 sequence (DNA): TGTGCCAGCAGTGAACAGGGGGCCAACTATGGCTACACCTTC. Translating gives CASSEQGANYGYTF.

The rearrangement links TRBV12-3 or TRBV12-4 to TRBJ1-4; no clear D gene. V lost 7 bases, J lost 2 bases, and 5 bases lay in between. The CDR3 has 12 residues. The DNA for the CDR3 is TGTGCCAGCACAGTCACTAATGAAAAACTGTTTTTT. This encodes CASTVTNEKLFF.

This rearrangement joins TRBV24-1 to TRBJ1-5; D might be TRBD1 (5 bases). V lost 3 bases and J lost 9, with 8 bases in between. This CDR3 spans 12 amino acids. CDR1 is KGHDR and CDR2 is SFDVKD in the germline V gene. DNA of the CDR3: TGTGCCACCAGTGATCCGGGGACGCCCCAGCATTTT. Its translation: CATSDPGTPQHF.

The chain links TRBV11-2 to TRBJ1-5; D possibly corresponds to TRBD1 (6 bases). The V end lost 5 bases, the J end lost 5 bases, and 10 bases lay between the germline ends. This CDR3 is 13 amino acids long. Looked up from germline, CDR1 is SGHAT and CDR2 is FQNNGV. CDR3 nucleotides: TGTGCCAGCAGCGTGGGGGGGCATCAGCCCCAGCATTTT. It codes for CASSVGGHQPQHF.

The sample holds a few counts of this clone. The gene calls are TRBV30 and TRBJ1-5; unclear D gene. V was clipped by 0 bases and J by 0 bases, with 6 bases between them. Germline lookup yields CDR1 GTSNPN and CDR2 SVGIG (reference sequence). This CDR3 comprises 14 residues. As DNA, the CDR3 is TGTGCCTGGAGTGTTCCTTCTAGCAATCAGCCCCAGCATTTT. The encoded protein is CAWSVPSSNQPQHF.

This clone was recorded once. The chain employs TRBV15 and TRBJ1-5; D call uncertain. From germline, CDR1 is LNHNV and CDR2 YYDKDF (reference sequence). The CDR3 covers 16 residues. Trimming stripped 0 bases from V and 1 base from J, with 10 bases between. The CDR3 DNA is TGTGCCACCAGCAGAGATCATACACGAAGCAATCAGCCCCAGCATTTT. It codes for CATSRDHTRSNQPQHF.

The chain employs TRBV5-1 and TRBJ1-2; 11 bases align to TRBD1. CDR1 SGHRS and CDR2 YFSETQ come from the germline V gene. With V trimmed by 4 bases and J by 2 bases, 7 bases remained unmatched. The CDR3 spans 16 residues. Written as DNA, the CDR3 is TGCGCCAGCAGCAAAGGGACAGGGGGTCAAAACTATGGCTACACCTTC. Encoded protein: CASSKGTGGQNYGYTF. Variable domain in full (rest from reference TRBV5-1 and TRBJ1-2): KAGVTQTPRYLIKTRGQQVTLSCSPISGHRSVSWYQQTPGQGLQFLFEYFSETQRNKGNFPGRFSGRQFSNSRSEMNVSTLELGDSALYLCASSKGTGGQNYGYTFGSGTRLTVV.

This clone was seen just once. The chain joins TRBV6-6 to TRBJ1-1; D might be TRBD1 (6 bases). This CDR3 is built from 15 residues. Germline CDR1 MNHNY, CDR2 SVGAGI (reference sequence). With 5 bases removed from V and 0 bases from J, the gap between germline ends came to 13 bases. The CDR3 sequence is CASSTGSTLNTEAFF. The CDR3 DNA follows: TGTGCCAGCAGTACAGGGTCCACCTTGAACACTGAAGCTTTCTTT.

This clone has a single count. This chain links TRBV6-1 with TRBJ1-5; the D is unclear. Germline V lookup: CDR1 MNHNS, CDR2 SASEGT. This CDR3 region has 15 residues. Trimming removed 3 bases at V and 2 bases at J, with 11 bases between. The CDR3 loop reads CASSEGLGGNQPQHF. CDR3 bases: TGTGCCAGCAGTGAGGGCTTGGGCGGCAATCAGCCCCAGCATTTT.

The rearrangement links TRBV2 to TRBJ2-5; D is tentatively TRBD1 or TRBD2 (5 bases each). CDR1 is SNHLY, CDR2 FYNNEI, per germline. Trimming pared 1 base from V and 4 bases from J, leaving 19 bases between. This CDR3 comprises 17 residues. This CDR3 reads CASSEGVQRGSGETQYF. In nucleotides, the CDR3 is TGTGCCAGCAGTGAAGGGGTCCAGAGGGGCTCGGGAGAGACCCAGTACTTC.

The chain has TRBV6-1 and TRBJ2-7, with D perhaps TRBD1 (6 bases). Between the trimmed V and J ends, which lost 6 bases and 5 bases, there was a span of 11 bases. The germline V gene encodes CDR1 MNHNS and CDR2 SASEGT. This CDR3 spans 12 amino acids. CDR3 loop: CASRYRVNEQYF. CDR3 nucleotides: TGTGCCAGCAGGTACAGGGTGAACGAGCAGTACTTC.

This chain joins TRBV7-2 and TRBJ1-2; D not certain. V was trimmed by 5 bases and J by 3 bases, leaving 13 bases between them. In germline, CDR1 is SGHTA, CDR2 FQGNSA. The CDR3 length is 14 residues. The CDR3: CASSPSEVYYGYTF. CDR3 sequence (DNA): TGTGCCAGCAGCCCCTCCGAGGTTTACTATGGCTACACCTTC.

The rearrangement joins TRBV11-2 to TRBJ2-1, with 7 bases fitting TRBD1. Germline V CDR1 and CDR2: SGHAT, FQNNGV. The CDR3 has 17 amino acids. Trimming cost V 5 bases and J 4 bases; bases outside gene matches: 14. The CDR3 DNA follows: TGTGCCAGCAGCACCAGAGGCCGGGACAGCTCATACAATGAGCAGTTCTTC. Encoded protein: CASSTRGRDSSYNEQFF.

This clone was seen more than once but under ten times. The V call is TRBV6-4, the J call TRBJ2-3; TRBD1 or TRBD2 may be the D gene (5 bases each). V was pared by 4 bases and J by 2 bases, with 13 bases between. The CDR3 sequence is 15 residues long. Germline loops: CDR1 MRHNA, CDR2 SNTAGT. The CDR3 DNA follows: TGTGCCAGCAGTGGAGGGGCCGGGGACACAGATACGCAGTATTTT. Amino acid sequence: CASSGGAGDTDTQYF.

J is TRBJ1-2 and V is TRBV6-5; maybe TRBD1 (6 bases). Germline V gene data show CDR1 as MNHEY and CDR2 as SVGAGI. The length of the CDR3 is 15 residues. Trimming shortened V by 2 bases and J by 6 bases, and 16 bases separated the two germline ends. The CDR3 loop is CASSYGGADRNGYTF. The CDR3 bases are TGTGCCAGCAGTTACGGGGGGGCGGACCGGAATGGCTACACCTTC.

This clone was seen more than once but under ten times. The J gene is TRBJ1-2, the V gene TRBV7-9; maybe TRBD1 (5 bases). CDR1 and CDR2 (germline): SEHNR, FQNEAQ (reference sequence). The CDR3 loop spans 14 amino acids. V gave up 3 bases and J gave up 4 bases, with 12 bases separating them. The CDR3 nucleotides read TGTGCCAGCAGCTTCGAACAGGAGTCCTATGGCTACACCTTC. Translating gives CASSFEQESYGYTF.

For the CDR3, the DNA is TGTGCCAGCAGTTACTCGATCACCGGCATCGTGGAGACCCAGTACTTC. Translated, it gives CASSYSITGIVETQYF. This chain connects TRBV6-2 or TRBV6-3 to TRBJ2-5; no definite D call. The CDR3 length is 16 residues. In germline, CDR1 is MNHEY, CDR2 SVGEGT. V was cut by 0 bases and J by 5 bases, with 16 bases left in between.

The CDR3 DNA reads as TGTGCCAGCAGTTTATTAGTGGGCTACGAGCAGTACTTC. Protein: CASSLLVGYEQYF. The chain joins TRBV28 to TRBJ2-7; D gene uncertain. Germline V gives CDR1 MDHEN, CDR2 SYDVKM. Deletions cut 1 base from V and 3 bases from J, with 7 bases between. CDR3 length equals 13 residues.

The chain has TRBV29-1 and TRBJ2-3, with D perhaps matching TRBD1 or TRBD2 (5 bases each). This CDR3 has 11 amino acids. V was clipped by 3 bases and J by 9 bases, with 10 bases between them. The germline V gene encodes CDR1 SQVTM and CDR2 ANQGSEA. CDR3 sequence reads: CSVEIRDTQYF. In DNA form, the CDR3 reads TGCAGCGTTGAGATTAGGGACACGCAGTATTTT.

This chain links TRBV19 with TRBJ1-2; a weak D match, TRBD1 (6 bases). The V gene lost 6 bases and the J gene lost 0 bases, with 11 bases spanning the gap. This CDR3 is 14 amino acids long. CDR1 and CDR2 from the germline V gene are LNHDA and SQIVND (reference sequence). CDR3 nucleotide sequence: TGTGCCAGTAGACCCGGGACAACTAACTATGGCTACACCTTC. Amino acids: CASRPGTTNYGYTF.

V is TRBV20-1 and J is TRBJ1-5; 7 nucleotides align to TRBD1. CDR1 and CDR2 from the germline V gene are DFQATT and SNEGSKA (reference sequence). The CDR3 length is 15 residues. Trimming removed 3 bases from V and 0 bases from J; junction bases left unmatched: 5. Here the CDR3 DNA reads TGCAGTGCTAGTGAGGCAGGGGGTAGCAATCAGCCCCAGCATTTT. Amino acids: CSASEAGGSNQPQHF.

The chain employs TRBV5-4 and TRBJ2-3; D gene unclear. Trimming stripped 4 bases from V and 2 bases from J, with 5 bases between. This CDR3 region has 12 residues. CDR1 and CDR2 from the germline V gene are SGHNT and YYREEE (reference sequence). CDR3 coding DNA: TGTGCCAGCAGCCTACCCACAGATACGCAGTATTTT. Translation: CASSLPTDTQYF. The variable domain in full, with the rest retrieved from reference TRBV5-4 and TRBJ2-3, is ETGVTQSPTHLIKTRGQQVTLRCSSQSGHNTVSWYQQALGQGPQFIFQYYREEENGRGNFPPRFSGLQFPNYSSELNVNALELDDSALYLCASSLPTDTQYFGPGTRLTVL.

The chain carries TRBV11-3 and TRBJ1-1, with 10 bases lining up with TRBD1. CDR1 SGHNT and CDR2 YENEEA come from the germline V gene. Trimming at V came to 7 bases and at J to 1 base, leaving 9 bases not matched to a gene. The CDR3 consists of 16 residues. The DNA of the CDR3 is TGTGCCAGCACCCCGGGACAGGGGCTGGAGAACACTGAAGCTTTCTTT. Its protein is CASTPGQGLENTEAFF.

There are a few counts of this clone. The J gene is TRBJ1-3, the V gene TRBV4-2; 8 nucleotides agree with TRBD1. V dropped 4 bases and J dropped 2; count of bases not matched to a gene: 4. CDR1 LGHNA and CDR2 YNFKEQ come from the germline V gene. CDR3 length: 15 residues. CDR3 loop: CASSLDRGPGNTIYF. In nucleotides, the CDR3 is TGTGCCAGCAGCCTAGACAGGGGCCCTGGAAACACCATATATTTT.

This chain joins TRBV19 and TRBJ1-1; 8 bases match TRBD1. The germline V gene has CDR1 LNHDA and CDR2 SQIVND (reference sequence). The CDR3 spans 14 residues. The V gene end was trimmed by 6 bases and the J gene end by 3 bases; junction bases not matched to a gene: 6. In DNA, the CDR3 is TGTGCCAGTAGCCTTGACAGGGGCTACACTGAAGCTTTCTTT. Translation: CASSLDRGYTEAFF.

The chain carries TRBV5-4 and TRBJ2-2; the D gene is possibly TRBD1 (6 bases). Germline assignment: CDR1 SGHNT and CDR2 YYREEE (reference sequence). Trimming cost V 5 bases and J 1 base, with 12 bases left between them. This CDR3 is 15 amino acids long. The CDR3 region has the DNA TGTGCCAGCAGTTTAAAGACAGGGAACACCGGGGAGCTGTTTTTT. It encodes CASSLKTGNTGELFF.

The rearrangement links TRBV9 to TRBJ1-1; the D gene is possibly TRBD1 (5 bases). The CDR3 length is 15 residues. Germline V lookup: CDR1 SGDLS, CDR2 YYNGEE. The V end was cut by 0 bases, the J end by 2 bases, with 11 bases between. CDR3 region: CASSVDRRGNTEAFF. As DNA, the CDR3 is TGTGCCAGCAGCGTAGATAGGAGGGGTAACACTGAAGCTTTCTTT.

CDR3 nucleotides: TGTGCCAGCAGTGAAGGGTACGGGGCTGGGGCCAACGTCCTGACTTTC. Amino acids: CASSEGYGAGANVLTF. The V and J genes are TRBV6-1 and TRBJ2-6; D perhaps matches TRBD2 (5 bases). The germline V gene has CDR1 MNHNS and CDR2 SASEGT. This CDR3 region has 16 residues. V lost 1 base, J lost 2 bases, and 9 bases lay in between.

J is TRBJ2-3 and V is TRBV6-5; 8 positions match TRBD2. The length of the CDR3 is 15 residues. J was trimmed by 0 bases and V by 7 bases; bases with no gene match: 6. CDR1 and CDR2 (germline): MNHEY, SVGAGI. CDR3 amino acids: CASKISGVSTDTQYF. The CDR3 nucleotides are TGTGCCAGCAAAATTAGCGGGGTTAGCACAGATACGCAGTATTTT.

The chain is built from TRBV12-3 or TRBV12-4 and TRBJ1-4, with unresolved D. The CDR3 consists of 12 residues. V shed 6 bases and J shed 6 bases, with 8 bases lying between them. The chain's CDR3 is CASRRRDEKLFF. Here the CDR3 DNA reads TGTGCCAGCAGACGGAGGGATGAAAAACTGTTTTTT.

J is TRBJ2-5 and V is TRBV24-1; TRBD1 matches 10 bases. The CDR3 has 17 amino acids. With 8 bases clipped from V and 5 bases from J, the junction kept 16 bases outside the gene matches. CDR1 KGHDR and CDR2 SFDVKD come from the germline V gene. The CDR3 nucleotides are TGTGCCACCACCCCGGGCCCCACGACAGGGGGCAGGGAGACCCAGTACTTC. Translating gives CATTPGPTTGGRETQYF.